This T cell receptor (beta chain) was retrieved from a study of T cell clonality in common variable immunodeficiency. CDR1 is SEHNR, CDR2 FQNEAQ, per germline (reference sequence). This CDR3 has 12 amino acids. This clone was counted only a few times. The junction does not match germline at one end; this may be a read error. Read sequence stops 3 residues before the CDR3 end, and the germline J gene provides the missing end. The identical CDR3 is also encoded by other nucleotide sequences in the sample. TCRdb's copy holds only in-frame clones and misses some; the assay was immunoSEQ multiplex PCR. The sample has tens of thousands of clones, none seen only once.

Sequencing was performed on peripheral blood mononuclear cells. This receptor was identified in a person aged 18 to 70 in good health. This chain joins TRBV7-9 and TRBJ1-2; D is unresolved. The CDR3 DNA, read in part, is TGTGCCAGTCAGGTCCTACAAAATGGA. It yields the protein CASQVLQNG. The entire CDR3 protein is CASQVLQNGYTF.